This T cell receptor beta chain stems from a study of blood T cell repertoires in COVID-19. V lost 6 bases to trimming and J lost 5 bases; unmatched junction nucleotides: 8. Germline V lookup: CDR1 MDHEN, CDR2 SYDVKM. The CDR3 runs 14 residues. Source study methods: Amplification of reference gene primers was used by the study to estimate nucleated cell counts. This table comes from immunoSEQ multiplex PCR, and its TCRdb copy is limited to in-frame clones, with some not included. Clone size and V and J calls were adopted from that table, with D and trimming inferred from the DNA. This repertoire shows around 60,000 clones, around 86% found once; its top ten account for 14%.

The chain combines TRBV28 with TRBJ2-5; 8 bases are shared with TRBD1. The clonotype originates from a human donor in a cohort sampled during active COVID-19. The sample comprised peripheral blood. This chain's CDR3 is CASRPAGGRETQYF. The CDR3 DNA sequence: TGTGCCAGCAGGCCCGCAGGGGGCCGGGAGACCCAGTACTTC. Supplemented by reference TRBV28 and TRBJ2-5, the full variable domain reads DVKVTQSSRYLVKRTGEKVFLECVQDMDHENMFWYRQDPGLGLRLIYFSYDVKMKEKGDIPEGYSVSREKKERFSLILESASTNQTSMYLCASRPAGGRETQYFGPGTRLLVL.